This passage covers 23 T cell receptor beta chains from one sample sequenced in a study of cytomegalovirus exposure and HLA in healthy donors. PCR was performed using 60 Vbeta and 13 Jbeta primers. Profiling relied on immunoSEQ multiplex PCR, and the TCRdb table lists in-frame clones only, not all of them. The sample yields under 250,000 clones, around three quarters seen once. What was sequenced was PBMCs. The receptors shown here come from a woman under 40 in good health and CMV-seropositive.

The chain carries TRBV11-2 and TRBJ1-2; maybe TRBD1 (6 bases). V shed 5 bases and J shed 1 base, with 14 bases lying between them. The CDR3 is 15 residues long. The V gene's germline CDR1 is SGHAT and CDR2 FQNNGV. For the CDR3, the DNA is TGTGCCAGCAGCGTCAGGACAGCTTTTAACTATGGCTACACCTTC. It encodes CASSVRTAFNYGYTF.

This rearrangement joins TRBV15 to TRBJ2-2; D is unclear. V lost 5 bases and J lost 6, with 19 bases in between. Germline CDR1 reads LNHNV; CDR2 reads YYDKDF (reference sequence). The CDR3 spans 16 residues. The CDR3 DNA reads as TGTGCCACCAGCCCCCAAAAACAGTTCTCCGCCGGGGAGCTGTTTTTT. Its translation: CATSPQKQFSAGELFF.

The chain employs TRBV25-1 and TRBJ1-1; a weak D match, TRBD1 (5 bases). The CDR3 covers 13 residues. Per germline, CDR1 MGHDK and CDR2 SYGVNS. Trimming stripped 7 bases from V and 5 bases from J, with 14 bases between. The CDR3 loop reads CASTAGPVTEAFF. CDR3 sequence (DNA): TGTGCCAGCACGGCAGGGCCAGTGACTGAAGCTTTCTTT.

This clone turned up a few times. The chain carries TRBV7-7 and TRBJ2-7; perhaps TRBD1 as D (6 bases). The CDR3 is made up of 13 amino acids. The V and J ends lost 1 base and 4 bases respectively, with 8 bases between them. The germline V gene has CDR1 SSHAT and CDR2 FNYEAQ (reference sequence). The CDR3 DNA sequence: TGTGCCAGCAGCTTAGAACAGGGATACGAGCAGTACTTC. It is translated as CASSLEQGYEQYF. Combining the CDR3 with reference TRBV7-7 and TRBJ2-7 gives the whole variable domain GAGVSQSPRYKVTKRGQDVTLRCDPISSHATLYWYQQALGQGPEFLTYFNYEAQPDKSGLPSDRFSAERPEGSISTLTIQRTEQRDSAMYRCASSLEQGYEQYFGPGTRLTVT.

CDR3 sequence: CASSLADIGGEQYF. In nucleotides, the CDR3 is TGCGCCAGCAGCTTGGCCGACATTGGGGGCGAGCAGTACTTC. The chain recombines TRBV5-1 with TRBJ2-5, with D perhaps matching TRBD1 or TRBD2 (5 bases each). The better agreement between TRBJ2-7 and the DNA end casts doubt on the J call. Germline V CDR1 and CDR2: SGHRS, YFSETQ. There are 14 residues in the CDR3.

This clone was found once. The rearrangement uses TRBV19 and TRBJ1-6, with D possibly matching TRBD1 (5 bases). Germline CDR1 is LNHDA and CDR2 is SQIVND (reference sequence). The V end was cut by 9 bases, the J end by 7 bases, with 22 bases between. The CDR3 spans 16 residues. CDR3 sequence (DNA): TGTGCCAGCTCTCTCTACGGGGGGAAAATAAATTCACCCCTCCACTTT. It codes for CASSLYGGKINSPLHF. The whole variable domain, remainder taken from reference TRBV19 and TRBJ1-6, is DGGITQSPKYLFRKEGQNVTLSCEQNLNHDAMYWYRQDPGQGLRLIYYSQIVNDFQKGDIAEGYSVSREKKESFPLTVTSAQKNPTAFYLCASSLYGGKINSPLHFGNGTRLTVT.

V gene TRBV5-1 combines with J gene TRBJ2-6; 7 positions agree with TRBD1. The V segment lost 3 bases and the J segment 1 base; nucleotides outside the gene matches: 10. Germline lookup yields CDR1 SGHRS and CDR2 YFSETQ. This CDR3 comprises 18 residues. In DNA form, the CDR3 reads TGCGCCAGCAGCTCGACTACACAGGGGCGGTCTGGGGCCAACGTCCTGACTTTC. Its protein is CASSSTTQGRSGANVLTF.

This chain links TRBV10-3 with TRBJ2-5; 7 bases are a match to TRBD1. CDR3 length: 14 residues. V lost 0 bases to trimming and J lost 7 bases; unmatched junction nucleotides: 5. The germline CDR1 and CDR2 sequences are ENHRY and SYGVKD. CDR3 DNA: TGTGCCATCAGTGAGTCCACAGGGGATGGGACCCAGTACTTC. Protein sequence: CAISESTGDGTQYF.

The chain couples TRBV5-1 to TRBJ2-1; 8 bases align to TRBD2. V lost 2 bases to trimming and J lost 4 bases; unmatched junction nucleotides: 5. Germline CDR1 reads SGHRS; CDR2 reads YFSETQ. The CDR3 extends over 15 amino acids. CDR3 sequence reads: CASSFTAGAYNEQFF. In DNA, the CDR3 is TGCGCCAGCAGCTTTACAGCGGGGGCTTACAATGAGCAGTTCTTC.

This clone was found once. The rearrangement links TRBV9 to TRBJ1-1; D is uncertain. Germline V gene lookup returns CDR1 SGDLS and CDR2 YYNGEE. The ends were cut back, 0 bases at V and 4 bases at J, with 7 bases in the middle. CDR3 length: 13 amino acids. CDR3 loop: CASSVAEATEAFF. CDR3 sequence (DNA): TGTGCCAGCAGCGTAGCGGAGGCCACTGAAGCTTTCTTT.

This chain uses TRBV27 with TRBJ2-1; TRBD2 agrees at 14 bases. V trimming: 1 base; J trimming: 9 bases; junction bases outside the gene matches: 2. This CDR3 contains 15 residues. Germline values: CDR1 MNHEY, CDR2 SMNVEV (reference sequence). The CDR3, as DNA: TGTGCCAGCAGTTTATGGACTAGCGGGGGGACTGAGCAGTTCTTC. Amino acid sequence: CASSLWTSGGTEQFF.

The chain combines TRBV4-3 with TRBJ1-1; the D is unclear. Trimming took off 3 bases at V and 3 bases at J, with 8 bases between the two ends. The CDR3 loop spans 13 amino acids. The germline V gene encodes CDR1 LGHNA and CDR2 YSLEER. The chain's CDR3 is CASSQERDTEAFF. In nucleotides, the CDR3 is TGCGCCAGCAGCCAGGAGAGGGACACTGAAGCTTTCTTT.

The CDR3 region has the DNA TGTGCCAGCAGCGTCCTGGACAGGAACAATGAGCAGTTCTTC. This encodes CASSVLDRNNEQFF. The V and J genes are TRBV9 and TRBJ2-1; 7 bases fit TRBD1. This CDR3 comprises 14 residues. The V segment lost 2 bases and the J segment 5 bases; nucleotides outside the gene matches: 4. Germline CDR1 and CDR2: SGDLS and YYNGEE.

The V gene is TRBV5-6, the J gene TRBJ1-2; D remains unclear. There are 14 residues in the CDR3. CDR1 and CDR2 (germline): SGHDT, YYEEEE. Between the trimmed V and J ends, which lost 2 bases and 5 bases, there was a span of 13 bases. CDR3: CASSFEGTEYGYTF. CDR3 DNA: TGTGCCAGCAGCTTCGAGGGTACGGAGTATGGCTACACCTTC.

The J gene is TRBJ2-1, the V gene TRBV7-2; 8 nucleotides align to TRBD2. With 1 base clipped from V and 9 bases from J, the junction kept 2 bases outside the gene matches. CDR1 is SGHTA, CDR2 FQGNSA, per germline. There are 13 residues in the CDR3. The CDR3 here is CASSLVAGGEQFF. The CDR3, as DNA: TGTGCCAGCAGCTTAGTTGCGGGGGGTGAGCAGTTCTTC.

The chain combines TRBV4-1 with TRBJ1-2; TRBD1 is a possible D gene (5 bases). This CDR3 contains 15 residues. V lost 3 bases to trimming and J lost 1 base, with 12 bases between them. Germline V gene lookup returns CDR1 MGHRA and CDR2 YSYEKL. The CDR3 DNA reads TGCGCCAGCAGCCAGGAGACAGCGATTAACTATGGCTACACCTTC. Translating it yields CASSQETAINYGYTF.

This clone was seen once. V and J are TRBV28 and TRBJ2-7; D ambiguous. CDR1 and CDR2 from the germline V gene are MDHEN and SYDVKM. The CDR3 runs to 14 residues. Trimming pared 2 bases from V and 5 bases from J, leaving 13 bases between. This CDR3 is CASSLVGGVDEQYF. The CDR3 DNA reads as TGTGCCAGCAGTTTAGTCGGTGGTGTAGACGAGCAGTACTTC.

The chain combines TRBV6-4 with TRBJ2-2, with D possibly TRBD2 on 6 matching bases. The CDR3 length is 15 residues. Looked up from germline, CDR1 is MRHNA and CDR2 is SNTAGT. The V gene lost 5 bases and the J gene lost 6 bases, with 16 bases spanning the gap. CDR3 nucleotides: TGTGCCAGCAGTAGCAAGTCGGGGGAACCCGGGGAGCTGTTTTTT. Protein product: CASSSKSGEPGELFF.

The V call is TRBV5-4, the J call TRBJ2-7; 11 positions match TRBD2. Germline V lookup: CDR1 SGHNT, CDR2 YYREEE (reference sequence). The V segment lost 0 bases and the J segment 2 bases; nucleotides outside the gene matches: 1. The CDR3 is 15 residues long. CDR3 amino acids: CASSLVAGGPYEQYF. The CDR3 DNA reads as TGTGCCAGCAGCTTGGTAGCGGGAGGGCCCTACGAGCAGTACTTC.

The chain links TRBV5-4 to TRBJ2-3; the match to TRBD1 covers 12 bases. Germline loops: CDR1 SGHNT, CDR2 YYREEE (reference sequence). This CDR3 has 16 residues. V was clipped by 3 bases and J by 3 bases; unmatched bases: 5. The CDR3 reads CASSSGQGATTDTQYF. In DNA form, the CDR3 reads TGTGCCAGCAGCTCGGGACAGGGGGCAACTACAGATACGCAGTATTTT.

The V gene is TRBV4-3, the J gene TRBJ2-1, with 10 bases that match TRBD2. The CDR3 is 21 amino acids. V gave up 0 bases and J gave up 4 bases; unmatched junction bases: 18. Germline CDR1 reads LGHNA; CDR2 reads YSLEER. DNA of the CDR3: TGCGCCAGCAGCCAAGATAAGGGGCTAGCGGGAGACGCTGGGGCTTACAATGAGCAGTTCTTC. This encodes CASSQDKGLAGDAGAYNEQFF.

This chain connects TRBV9 to TRBJ2-2, with 11 positions matching TRBD1. This CDR3 is built from 16 residues. Germline lookup yields CDR1 SGDLS and CDR2 YYNGEE. Unmatched junction bases numbered 6, after V lost 4 bases and J lost 4 bases. The CDR3 coding sequence is TGTGCCAGCAGCCTAGGGACAGGGGGAAGCACCGGGGAGCTGTTTTTT. It encodes CASSLGTGGSTGELFF.

In the case of this clone: The junction departs from germline at one end; a sequencing error may be responsible. The chain's CDR3 is CASNERGPREPQHF. CDR3 bases: TGTGCCAGCAATGAAAGAGGGCCTCGGGAGCCCCAGCATTTT. This chain links TRBV2 with TRBJ1-5; D ambiguous. The CDR3 runs to 14 residues. Germline CDR1 reads SNHLY; CDR2 reads FYNNEI.